What follows are 10 T cell receptor beta chains derived from one specimen sequenced in a study of identical twins. From the 5' RACE reads, TCRdb called clonotypes with MiXCR, one entry per CDR3 protein. In the table there are about 190,000 distinct CDR3 sequences, around 15% of which are singletons. The sample was also reused in another study, on T cells expressing NK-cell markers.

Sequenced input: CD8+ T cells sorted from blood. Source of these receptors: a woman in her late teens or twenties in good health.

The chain carries TRBV10-2 and TRBJ2-2; D call uncertain. The length of the CDR3 is 14 residues. Germline lookup yields CDR1 WSHSY and CDR2 SAAADI. V dropped 0 bases and J dropped 6 bases, with 8 bases sitting between them. The CDR3 coding sequence is TGCGCCAGCAGTGAGTCGGATTGGGCCGGGGAGCTGTTTTTT. This encodes CASSESDWAGELFF.

This clonotype showed up just a few times. V is TRBV12-3 or TRBV12-4 and J is TRBJ2-2, with D unresolved. CDR3 size: 15 residues. The DNA of the CDR3 is TGTGCTGTACCCCCCCTGGGGTCAGTCGCCGGGGAGCTGTTTTTT. Encoded protein: CAVPPLGSVAGELFF.

This clonotype showed up just a few times. Here the CDR3 DNA reads TGTGCCAGCAGTTTAGGACACACTAGCGGCGAGCAGTTCTTC. Translation: CASSLGHTSGEQFF. This chain connects TRBV12-3 or TRBV12-4 to TRBJ2-1, with TRBD2 matching 8 bases. The V segment lost 1 base and the J segment 10 bases; nucleotides outside the gene matches: 6. The CDR3 spans 14 residues.

At least ten counts were recorded for this clonotype. This chain connects TRBV6-5 to TRBJ2-2; D tentatively reads TRBD1 or TRBD2 (5 bases each). Between the trimmed V and J ends, which lost 9 bases and 5 bases, there was a span of 10 bases. CDR1 and CDR2 from the germline V gene are MNHEY and SVGAGI. The CDR3 has 12 amino acids. The CDR3 sequence: CARGEQTGELFF. In DNA, the CDR3 is TGTGCCAGAGGGGAGCAAACCGGGGAGCTGTTTTTT.

This clonotype was detected ten times or more. CDR3 sequence (DNA): TGCAGTGCTAGGGTGGAGGGAAAAACCTACAATGAGCAGTTCTTC. It yields the protein CSARVEGKTYNEQFF. The chain has TRBV20-1 and TRBJ2-1; TRBD2 is a possible D gene (6 bases). The V and J ends lost 3 bases and 2 bases respectively, with 14 bases between them. Germline CDR1 reads DFQATT; CDR2 reads SNEGSKA (reference sequence). There are 15 residues in the CDR3.

This clonotype was seen more than once but under ten times. The genes are TRBV11-2 and TRBJ2-3; D gene uncertain. Between the trimmed V and J ends, which lost 3 bases and 1 base, there was a span of 8 bases. The CDR3 spans 14 residues. Per the germline V gene, CDR1 is SGHAT and CDR2 is FQNNGV. The chain's CDR3 is CASSFGGRTDTQYF. CDR3 nucleotides: TGTGCCAGCAGCTTTGGCGGACGCACAGATACGCAGTATTTT.

The rearrangement joins TRBV30 to TRBJ1-1; D is uncertain. Between the trimmed V and J ends, which lost 5 bases and 4 bases, there was a span of 14 bases. Germline V gene data show CDR1 as GTSNPN and CDR2 as SVGIG (reference sequence). This CDR3 spans 13 amino acids. CDR3 bases: TGTGCCTGGGAACGGGTTCTCGGCACTGAAGCTTTCTTT. It encodes CAWERVLGTEAFF.

This clonotype showed up just a few times. This chain uses TRBV6-5 with TRBJ1-1; the D is unclear. The germline V gene has CDR1 MNHEY and CDR2 SVGAGI. V lost 0 bases and J 1 base, leaving 6 bases between the germline ends. The CDR3 covers 14 residues. The CDR3 DNA reads TGTGCCAGCAGTTACTCCGACGAGAACACTGAAGCTTTCTTT. Protein: CASSYSDENTEAFF.

This clonotype occurred a few times. The rearrangement joins TRBV20-1 to TRBJ2-7; perhaps TRBD1 as D (5 bases). Between the trimmed V and J ends, which lost 5 bases and 6 bases, there was a span of 11 bases. The CDR3 has 11 residues. Per the germline V gene, CDR1 is DFQATT and CDR2 is SNEGSKA (reference sequence). This chain's CDR3 is CSAPLQGEQYF. CDR3 DNA: TGCAGTGCTCCTCTCCAGGGCGAGCAGTACTTC.

This clonotype appeared a few times. The J gene is TRBJ1-2, the V gene TRBV6-5, with D unclear. The CDR3 has 14 residues. Between the trimmed V and J ends, which lost 3 bases and 3 bases, there was a span of 11 bases. Germline CDR1 and CDR2: MNHEY and SVGAGI. CDR3 protein: CASSYVTAHYGYTF. In DNA, the CDR3 is TGTGCCAGCAGTTATGTGACGGCTCACTATGGCTACACCTTC.